Listed below are T cell receptor beta chains from one sample, sequenced in a study of OX40 agonist ivuxolimab in advanced cancers. Generated by immunoSEQ multiplex PCR, the TCRdb table keeps only in-frame clones and is missing some. The table records approximately 56,000 clones, 70% to 90% of them present only once. The material was CD4+ or CD8+ T cells sorted from blood, obtained in a trial of the OX40 agonist ivuxolimab. These TCRs come from an adult with an advanced solid tumor such as melanoma, head and neck, liver or kidney cancer. The CDR3 runs from the conserved cysteine through the conserved F or W. The order of the fields is CDR3 DNA, CDR3 protein, CDR3 length, D gene, V gene, clone size, J gene. A D gene is named only where the DNA matches it firmly. Where a row states a size, it is once, few, many or the class of an expanded clone; other rows omit it.

TGTGCCAGTAAGCATAGGGAGGCTCACTACAATGAGCAGTTCTTC	CASKHREAHYNEQFF	15	.	TRBV19	.	TRBJ2-1
TGTGCCTGGAGTGTATTGGGTTACGAGCAGTACTTC	CAWSVLGYEQYF	12	.	TRBV30	.	TRBJ2-7
TGTGCCAGCAGCGTAGGGCAATGGGGCGAGGCCACAGACGAGCAGTACTTC	CASSVGQWGEATDEQYF	17	.	TRBV7-6	.	TRBJ2-7
TGCGCCAGCAGCCTGGACACGACAGGCGGCTACACCTTC	CASSLDTTGGYTF	13	.	TRBV10-1	medium-sized	TRBJ1-2
TGCGCCAGCAGCTACTGGACACCTGAAAACAATGAGCAGTTCTTC	CASSYWTPENNEQFF	15	.	TRBV5-1	.	TRBJ2-1
TGTGCCTGGATAAATATGAGGACTGAAGCTTTCTTT	CAWINMRTEAFF	12	.	TRBV30	.	TRBJ1-1
TGTGCCAGCAGCTTACAGGGGCTGAATGAGCAGTTCTTC	CASSLQGLNEQFF	13	.	TRBV7-3	.	TRBJ2-1
TGCAGCGTTGGGTGGGACAGGGTGAAATCCGGGGAGCTGTTTTTT	CSVGWDRVKSGELFF	15	TRBD1	TRBV29-1	.	TRBJ2-2
TGCGCCAGCAGCCCCCGCGGGTCCCAGGATAATTCACCCCTCCACTTT	CASSPRGSQDNSPLHF	16	.	TRBV5-1	.	TRBJ1-6
TGTGCCACCAGCAGAGCCCAGGGCAGGCCCACAGATACGCAGTATTTT	CATSRAQGRPTDTQYF	16	.	TRBV15	once	TRBJ2-3
TGTGCCAGCAGTTACTCGGGTTCTGGAAACACCATATATTTT	CASSYSGSGNTIYF	14	.	TRBV6-6	.	TRBJ1-3
TGCGCCAGCAGCCAAGAAGGGGGCGGCACTGAAGCTTTCTTT	CASSQEGGGTEAFF	14	TRBD1	TRBV4-1	.	TRBJ1-1
TGTGCCAGCAGCCAAGAATGGACAGCGAACACTGAAGCTTTCTTT	CASSQEWTANTEAFF	15	.	TRBV4-2	.	TRBJ1-1
TGTGCCAGCAGCTTACTGGGGAACACTGAAGCTTTCTTT	CASSLLGNTEAFF	13	.	TRBV11-1	.	TRBJ1-1
TGTGCCAGCAGCCCGGAAGACAGGAGTACGCAGTATTTT	CASSPEDRSTQYF	13	.	TRBV5-8	.	TRBJ2-3
TGTGCCAGTAGTATACCGGGACAGGGGGTGGGGAGCAATCAGCCCCAGCATTTT	CASSIPGQGVGSNQPQHF	18	TRBD1	TRBV19	.	TRBJ1-5
TGTGCCAGTTCTAGAGTCCGGACCAACGTCCTGACTTTC	CASSRVRTNVLTF	13	.	TRBV7-7	.	TRBJ2-6
TGTGCCAGCAGTGACTCGGACAACACTGAAGCTTTCTTT	CASSDSDNTEAFF	13	.	TRBV6-4	.	TRBJ1-1
TGTGCCTGGAGGTTCGGCCAGGCTAAAGGGGATGAGCAGTTCTTC	CAWRFGQAKGDEQFF	15	.	TRBV30	.	TRBJ2-1
TGTGCCAGCAGCCTTGGTGAGACAGCGAACACTGAAGCTTTCTTT	CASSLGETANTEAFF	15	.	TRBV7-8	.	TRBJ1-1
TGTGCCAGCAGCTCCTACCTGTCCGGGCACAAGCTTAACGAGCAGTACTTC	CASSSYLSGHKLNEQYF	17	.	TRBV7-6	.	TRBJ2-7
TGTGCCATCAGTGACGAGTTGGACAGAAGCGCTGAAGCTTTCTTT	CAISDELDRSAEAFF	15	.	TRBV10-3	.	TRBJ1-1
TGTGCCAGCAGCTTGAAGGGGGCAGGGTCACCCCTCCACTTT	CASSLKGAGSPLHF	14	TRBD1	TRBV5-5	.	TRBJ1-6
TGTGCCAGCAGCCCGACAGGGGGCGGGGACACTGAAGCTTTCTTT	CASSPTGGGDTEAFF	15	TRBD1	TRBV11-2	.	TRBJ1-1
TGTGCCAGCAGCTCGACAGGGGATGCGGGCACTGAAGCTTTCTTT	CASSSTGDAGTEAFF	15	TRBD1	TRBV14	.	TRBJ1-1
TGTGCCAGCAGCTTGGAGGTGGGGGATCCTGGAAACACCATATATTTT	CASSLEVGDPGNTIYF	16	.	TRBV7-9	few	TRBJ1-3
TGTGCCTGGAAGCGGGCTGGAAACACCATATATTTT	CAWKRAGNTIYF	12	.	TRBV30	few	TRBJ1-3
TGCGCCAGCCGATATAGCGGGGGGCCAGGAGAGACCCAGTACTTC	CASRYSGGPGETQYF	15	TRBD2	TRBV5-1	.	TRBJ2-5
TGTGCCAGCAGACCTCCGGGACGGCTCTATGGCTACACCTTC	CASRPPGRLYGYTF	14	.	TRBV27	.	TRBJ1-2
TGTGCCAGCCTTAAGGACTACCAAGAGACCCAGTACTTC	CASLKDYQETQYF	13	.	TRBV7-9	.	TRBJ2-5
TGTGCCTGGAAAAGGACAGGGGGCGCCTACTATGGCTACACCTTC	CAWKRTGGAYYGYTF	15	TRBD1	TRBV30	.	TRBJ1-2
TGTGCCAGCTCACTAGGGCAGGCATATGGCTACACCTTC	CASSLGQAYGYTF	13	.	TRBV18	.	TRBJ1-2
TGTGCCAGCAGTTGGGGGACAGGGGGCGAAGGCTACACCTTC	CASSWGTGGEGYTF	14	TRBD1	TRBV6-5	.	TRBJ1-2
TGTGCCAGCAGTTCTGAGGACAGGGGTGAAGCTTTCTTT	CASSSEDRGEAFF	13	TRBD1	TRBV27	.	TRBJ1-1
TGTGCCAGTAGTAGTGAGATAGGGGCGAACTATGGCTACACCTTC	CASSSEIGANYGYTF	15	.	TRBV19	few	TRBJ1-2
TGTGCCAGCAGCTTAAAGGCAGGGCCGTCCGGTGAGCAGTTCTTC	CASSLKAGPSGEQFF	15	.	TRBV7-8	.	TRBJ2-1